Each of the 23 T cell receptor beta chains below was sequenced from the same sample in a study of blood T cell repertoires in COVID-19 (dated by TCRdb to about 2020). Receptor libraries were prepared by the immunoSEQ multiplex PCR assay. Entries here come from immuneACCESS through TCRdb and include only in-frame sequences with V and J called. Some clones fail to appear in such tables; in the studies checked, an unresolved V gene covers under half of the shortfall, and the cause of the remainder is unknown. This sample has some 15,000 clones in its table, and around 88% of those were observed once. The leading ten clones occupy 9% of the sample. Sequenced material: peripheral blood. The receptors were gathered from a human donor in a cohort sampled during active COVID-19.

This chain links TRBV7-2 with TRBJ2-5; 7 nucleotides agree with TRBD2. The CDR3 contains 13 residues. Trimming took 3 bases from V and 4 from J; bases not matched to a gene: 2. The germline V gene has CDR1 SGHTA and CDR2 FQGNSA. Here the CDR3 reads CASSLGGRETQYF. CDR3 nucleotide sequence: TGTGCCAGCAGCTTGGGGGGGAGAGAGACCCAGTACTTC.

A few counts support this clone. The DNA of the CDR3 is TGTGCCAGCACGGACAGGGCCATCGGGGGAGGTAATTCACCCCTCCACTTT. The encoded protein is CASTDRAIGGGNSPLHF. This rearrangement joins TRBV2 to TRBJ1-6, with 8 bases matching TRBD1. Germline V CDR1 and CDR2: SNHLY, FYNNEI. This CDR3 comprises 17 residues. J was trimmed by 6 bases and V by 7 bases; bases with no gene match: 14.

This clone was seen only a few times. V usage is TRBV28 and J usage is TRBJ1-5; D perhaps matches TRBD1 (6 bases). V was shortened by 6 bases and J by 0 bases, with 15 bases between the two germline ends. CDR3 length: 16 amino acids. The germline CDR1 and CDR2 sequences are MDHEN and SYDVKM. The CDR3 protein is CASSAGGQLSNQPQHF. CDR3 nucleotides: TGTGCCAGCAGCGCCGGGGGGCAACTTAGCAATCAGCCCCAGCATTTT.

The chain recombines TRBV5-1 with TRBJ1-2; D possibly corresponds to TRBD1 (5 bases). The CDR3 totals 14 residues. CDR1 and CDR2 from the germline V gene are SGHRS and YFSETQ. V was cut by 5 bases and J by 6 bases, with 17 bases left in between. The CDR3 DNA reads TGCGCCAGCAGTCTGTCGTCAGGGAGGGATGGCTACACCTTC. This sequence encodes CASSLSSGRDGYTF.

V gene TRBV7-2 combines with J gene TRBJ2-1; TRBD2 matches at 15 bases. V lost 2 bases to trimming and J lost 6 bases; unmatched junction nucleotides: 2. The CDR3 runs 16 residues. The V gene's germline CDR1 is SGHTA and CDR2 FQGNSA. The CDR3 sequence: CASSLWTSGRANEQFF. The CDR3 DNA is TGTGCCAGCAGCTTATGGACTAGCGGGAGGGCCAATGAGCAGTTCTTC.

The V and J genes are TRBV5-5 and TRBJ1-1; the D gene is possibly TRBD1 (6 bases). Per the germline V gene, CDR1 is SGHKS and CDR2 is YYEKEE (reference sequence). The CDR3 covers 13 residues. Trimming removed 3 bases at V and 1 base at J, with 7 bases between. In DNA form, the CDR3 reads TGTGCCAGCAGCTGGGGACAGAACACTGAAGCTTTCTTT. This encodes CASSWGQNTEAFF.

The V call is TRBV18, the J call TRBJ1-2; TRBD1 agrees at 7 bases. This CDR3 contains 13 residues. J gave up 3 bases and V 4 bases, and 2 bases lay outside the gene matches. CDR1 and CDR2 (germline): KGHSH, LQKENI. The CDR3 spells CASSLGTDYGYTF. CDR3 coding DNA: TGTGCCAGCTCACTTGGGACAGACTATGGCTACACCTTC. The whole variable domain, filled in from reference TRBV18 and TRBJ1-2, reads NAGVMQNPRHLVRRRGQEARLRCSPMKGHSHVYWYRQLPEEGLKFMVYLQKENIIDESGMPKERFSAEFPKEGPSILRIQQVVRGDSAAYFCASSLGTDYGYTFGSGTRLTVV.

A single count supports this clone. This chain connects TRBV7-8 to TRBJ2-5; D gene uncertain. Germline V gene data show CDR1 as SGHVS and CDR2 as FQNEAQ. V lost 1 base to trimming and J lost 4 bases, with 7 bases between them. The CDR3 is made up of 13 amino acids. DNA of the CDR3: TGTGCCAGCAGCTTAGGTGCAGGAGAGACCCAGTACTTC. This codes for CASSLGAGETQYF.

This sequence joins TRBV9 and TRBJ2-5; possibly TRBD2 for D (6 bases). The germline gives CDR1 SGDLS, CDR2 YYNGEE. Trimming stripped 0 bases from V and 1 base from J, with 10 bases between. This CDR3 comprises 15 residues. The chain's CDR3 is CASSVGGTLQETQYF. CDR3 DNA sequence: TGTGCCAGCAGCGTAGGGGGGACTCTCCAAGAGACCCAGTACTTC.

The chain employs TRBV3-1 (or the pseudogene TRBV3-2) and TRBJ2-1, with 8 bases fitting TRBD2. CDR1 and CDR2 from the germline V gene are LGHDT and YNNKEL (reference sequence). This CDR3 spans 14 amino acids. The V gene end was trimmed by 0 bases and the J gene end by 7 bases; junction bases not matched to a gene: 2. In nucleotides, the CDR3 is TGTGCCAGCAGCCAAGACCCTAGCGGGAATGAGCAGTTCTTC. This gives the protein CASSQDPSGNEQFF.

In regard to this clone: Other DNA sequences of this sample code for an identical CDR3. This rearrangement joins TRBV30 to TRBJ1-2, with D possibly being TRBD1 (5 bases). Germline-derived CDR1 and CDR2 are GTSNPN and SVGIG (reference sequence). CDR3 size: 11 residues. V gave up 0 bases and J gave up 8 bases, with 7 bases separating them. CDR3 amino acids: CAWSVRGGYTF. DNA of the CDR3: TGTGCCTGGAGTGTAAGGGGCGGCTACACCTTC.

The chain employs TRBV6-5 and TRBJ2-6, with D perhaps TRBD1 (6 bases). The CDR3 is 16 residues long. V was cut by 0 bases and J by 2 bases, with 8 bases left in between. Per the germline V gene, CDR1 is MNHEY and CDR2 is SVGAGI. The CDR3, as DNA: TGTGCCAGCAGTTACTCCCGACAGGCTGGGGCCAACGTCCTGACTTTC. It encodes CASSYSRQAGANVLTF.

The genes are TRBV6-5 and TRBJ1-5; D ambiguous. Germline lookup yields CDR1 MNHEY and CDR2 SVGAGI. The germline V and J ends were trimmed by 7 bases and 1 base, with 8 bases remaining between them. CDR3 length: 13 residues. CDR3 residues: CASILGSNQPQHF. For the CDR3, the DNA is TGTGCCAGCATCCTAGGAAGCAATCAGCCCCAGCATTTT.

The rearrangement joins TRBV7-9 to TRBJ2-2; D remains unclear. Between the trimmed V and J ends, which lost 3 bases and 0 bases, there was a span of 8 bases. Germline CDR1 and CDR2: SEHNR and FQNEAQ (reference sequence). The CDR3 covers 15 residues. The DNA of the CDR3 is TGTGCCAGCAGCTTGACGGGTTCGAACACCGGGGAGCTGTTTTTT. It specifies CASSLTGSNTGELFF.

This clone was detected only once. V and J are TRBV6-6 and TRBJ2-1; TRBD2 aligns across 8 bases. The J segment lost 8 bases and the V segment lost 2 bases, leaving 11 bases of the junction unmatched. The CDR3 consists of 16 residues. Germline-derived CDR1 and CDR2 are MNHNY and SVGAGI (reference sequence). The CDR3 here is CASSYGQPGGYDEQFF. In DNA, the CDR3 is TGTGCCAGCAGTTACGGGCAGCCGGGGGGGTACGATGAGCAGTTCTTC.

The J gene is TRBJ2-1, the V gene TRBV5-1; TRBD2 might be the D (5 bases). V lost 6 bases and J lost 6, with 13 bases in between. In germline, CDR1 is SGHRS, CDR2 YFSETQ. The CDR3 covers 13 residues. The CDR3 sequence is CASNKIGGNEQFF. CDR3 sequence (DNA): TGCGCCAGCAATAAGATTGGAGGCAATGAGCAGTTCTTC. Based on the CDR3 plus reference TRBV5-1 and TRBJ2-1, the full variable domain is KAGVTQTPRYLIKTRGQQVTLSCSPISGHRSVSWYQQTPGQGLQFLFEYFSETQRNKGNFPGRFSGRQFSNSRSEMNVSTLELGDSALYLCASNKIGGNEQFFGPGTRLTVL.

The J gene is TRBJ2-7, the V gene TRBV27; 9 nucleotides agree with TRBD2. Germline V gene data show CDR1 as MNHEY and CDR2 as SMNVEV (reference sequence). CDR3 size: 16 residues. With V trimmed by 6 bases and J by 2 bases, 11 bases remained unmatched. CDR3 protein: CASRPNAGGPPYEQYF. The CDR3 nucleotides are TGTGCCAGCAGGCCTAATGCGGGAGGGCCTCCCTACGAGCAGTACTTC.

The chain links TRBV30 to TRBJ1-2; possible D gene TRBD1, 6 bases. CDR1 is GTSNPN, CDR2 SVGIG, per germline (reference sequence). The V end was cut by 2 bases, the J end by 6 bases, with 13 bases between. This CDR3 region has 13 residues. The CDR3 DNA reads TGTGCCTGGAGTCGGCAGGGGCGGGATGGCTACACCTTC. It specifies CAWSRQGRDGYTF.

The chain joins TRBV5-1 to TRBJ2-7; TRBD1 aligns across 11 bases. From germline, CDR1 is SGHRS and CDR2 YFSETQ. The CDR3 is made up of 17 amino acids. Unmatched junction bases numbered 11, after V lost 0 bases and J lost 6 bases. The CDR3: CASSLGVSADRGLEQYF. The DNA for the CDR3 is TGCGCCAGCAGCTTGGGTGTGAGTGCGGACAGGGGGCTCGAGCAGTACTTC.

This clone was counted a single time. This chain connects TRBV10-3 to TRBJ1-2, with a tentative D call TRBD1 (6 bases). The CDR3 runs 13 residues. The germline CDR1 and CDR2 sequences are ENHRY and SYGVKD. Deletions cut 6 bases from V and 7 bases from J, with 15 bases between. DNA of the CDR3: TGTGCCATCAGCCCCCTAGGGGGAAGTGGCTACACCTTC. It is translated as CAISPLGGSGYTF.

The table lists this clone with a count of one. This chain links TRBV10-3 with TRBJ2-7; 8 bases map to TRBD2. Germline V gene sequence: CDR1 ENHRY, CDR2 SYGVKD. This CDR3 comprises 12 residues. The V segment lost 7 bases and the J segment 6 bases; nucleotides outside the gene matches: 5. The DNA for the CDR3 is TGTGCCATCAACCGGGAGGGGTCCGAGCAGTACTTC. It encodes CAINREGSEQYF.

This clone showed up just once. This chain joins TRBV2 and TRBJ1-5, with D possibly TRBD1 on 5 matching bases. This CDR3 contains 14 residues. V dropped 4 bases and J dropped 6 bases, with 13 bases sitting between them. Germline values: CDR1 SNHLY, CDR2 FYNNEI. The CDR3 DNA is TGTGCCAGCAGTGGGGGACTGCCCAGTCAGCCCCAGCATTTT. Its translation: CASSGGLPSQPQHF. Full variable domain (missing parts from reference TRBV2 and TRBJ1-5): EPEVTQTPSHQVTQMGQEVILRCVPISNHLYFYWYRQILGQKVEFLVSFYNNEISEKSEIFDDQFSVERPDGSNFTLKIRSTKLEDSAMYFCASSGGLPSQPQHFGDGTRLSIL.

This chain uses TRBV11-3 with TRBJ1-4, with 7 bases identical to TRBD1. V was pared by 6 bases and J by 8 bases, with 9 bases of the junction left unmatched. CDR1 is SGHNT and CDR2 is YENEEA in the germline V gene. This CDR3 contains 14 residues. The CDR3 sequence: CASRHGQASEKLFF. DNA for the CDR3: TGTGCCAGCAGACACGGACAGGCGTCCGAAAAACTGTTTTTT.